This record concerns one TCR beta chain sequence. These data originate in a study of blood T cell repertoires in COVID-19. The overall study: Samples came from the United States, Italy and Spain, spanning acute and convalescent COVID-19. The analysed material was cDNA or gDNA that came from T cells, B-cell-depleted T cells, or PBMCs.

Seattle-derived patients entered the study during active infection and were followed longitudinally. Germline CDR1 reads SGHTA; CDR2 reads FQGTGA. The CDR3 length is 15 residues. Between the trimmed V and J ends, which lost 5 bases and 3 bases, there was a span of 16 bases. How the authors handled the data: The authors estimated nucleated cell counts from reference gene primer amplification. Method: immunoSEQ multiplex PCR; TCRdb's copy keeps in-frame clones and lacks some. The DNA was the basis for D and trimming; V, J and clone size are from that table. The sample comprises about 250,000 clones, about 83% of which are singletons, and 5% to 7% rests with the top ten.

What was sequenced was peripheral blood. This chain uses TRBV7-3 with TRBJ2-5; possibly TRBD2 for D (5 bases). The clonotype comes from an elderly woman with COVID-19, enrolled during active disease. The CDR3 nucleotides read TGTGCCAGCAGCCCCCTTGGGAGCGAGGAAGAGACCCAGTACTTC. Translating gives CASSPLGSEEETQYF. Full variable domain (rest looked up from reference TRBV7-3 and TRBJ2-5): GAGVSQTPSNKVTEKGKYVELRCDPISGHTALYWYRQSLGQGPEFLIYFQGTGAADDSGLPNDRFFAVRPEGSVSTLKIQRTERGDSAVYLCASSPLGSEEETQYFGPGTRLLVL.